Listed below are T cell receptor beta chains from one sample, sequenced in a study of beta chain features in type 1 diabetes. Repertoires were generated with immunoSEQ multiplex PCR, while TCRdb's copy carries only in-frame clones and drops some. This table has about 280,000 clones, over 12% appearing once. Sequencing used naive CD4+ T cells from blood. All receptors derive from a man between 18 and 35 years old with type 1 diabetes. Both conserved end residues are part of each CDR3. Fields, in order: J gene, D gene, clone size, V gene, CDR3 DNA, CDR3 protein. D genes are given only for firm matches. Some rows mark clone size as missing; the rest say once, few, many or name a class of expanded clone.

TRBJ1-5 NA few TRBV18 TGTGCCAGCTCACCTAATGGGGGGGCAGGTCAGCCCCAGCATTTT CASSPNGGAGQPQHF
TRBJ1-2 NA few TRBV2 TGTGCCAGCAGTGACCGGGTCCCCTATGGCTACACCTTC CASSDRVPYGYTF
TRBJ2-1 NA NA TRBV28 TGTGCCAGCAGTTTATCGGATAGGGGTGAGCAGTTCTTC CASSLSDRGEQFF
TRBJ1-1 NA few TRBV29-1 TGCAGCATATTGAGTGGGACACCGGGACCGAACACTGAAGCTTTCTTT CSILSGTPGPNTEAFF
TRBJ2-1 NA few TRBV6-5 TGTGCCAGCAGCCCACTAGATGGTGAGCAGTTCTTC CASSPLDGEQFF
TRBJ1-5 NA NA TRBV4-2 TGTGCCAGCAGCCAGGACAGCTATAGCAATCAGCCCCAGCATTTT CASSQDSYSNQPQHF
TRBJ2-7 NA NA TRBV4-3 TGCGCCAGCAAGCCGACGGAGGGGCGCCACGAGCAGTACTTC CASKPTEGRHEQYF
TRBJ1-1 NA few TRBV5-1 TGCGCCAGCAGCTTGGAAGGAGTGATGGGAGCTTTCTTT CASSLEGVMGAFF
TRBJ2-3 NA NA TRBV2 TGTGCCAGCAGGGATAAGGGACTGAGACTCACAGATACGCAGTATTTT CASRDKGLRLTDTQYF
TRBJ2-4 TRBD2 few TRBV7-2 TGTGCCAGCAGCTTAACAGCGGGAGTTATCATTCAGTACTTC CASSLTAGVIIQYF
TRBJ1-2 NA few TRBV14 TGTGCCAGCAGCCCCGACAGGAACTATGGCTACACCTTC CASSPDRNYGYTF
TRBJ2-7 TRBD2 few TRBV4-2 TGTGCCAGCAGCCAAGGGGGGACTAGCGGATCCTACGAGCAGTACTTC CASSQGGTSGSYEQYF
TRBJ1-2 TRBD1 NA TRBV5-1 TGCGCCAGCAGCTGGGGACTAGGGGGCTCTGGCTACACCTTC CASSWGLGGSGYTF
TRBJ1-5 NA few TRBV15 TGTGCCACCAGCAGAGATCCCCCTAACAGGGACCGGAATCAGCCCCAGCATTTT CATSRDPPNRDRNQPQHF
TRBJ2-5 NA NA TRBV9 TGTGCCAGCAGCGTACAATCCGCATCGGGGGTGGAGACCCAGTACTTC CASSVQSASGVETQYF
TRBJ2-5 TRBD1 NA TRBV5-1 TGCGCCAGCAGCGGTCGGACAGGGTATGAAGAGACCCAGTACTTC CASSGRTGYEETQYF
TRBJ1-1 NA NA TRBV28 TGTGCCGTTTCCCCCCACAGGGCAAGCACTGAAGCTTTCTTT CAVSPHRASTEAFF
TRBJ2-7 NA NA TRBV7-2 TGTGCCAGCAGCGCCCGGACAACGGGTCAGTACTTC CASSARTTGQYF
TRBJ2-1 NA NA TRBV7-9 TGTGCCAGCAGCCCTGGGACTTCCCCCTACAATGAGCAGTTCTTC CASSPGTSPYNEQFF
TRBJ2-2 TRBD2 few TRBV4-3 TGCGCCAGCAGCCAAAAGACTAGCGGGGGGACCACCGGGGAGCTGTTTTTT CASSQKTSGGTTGELFF